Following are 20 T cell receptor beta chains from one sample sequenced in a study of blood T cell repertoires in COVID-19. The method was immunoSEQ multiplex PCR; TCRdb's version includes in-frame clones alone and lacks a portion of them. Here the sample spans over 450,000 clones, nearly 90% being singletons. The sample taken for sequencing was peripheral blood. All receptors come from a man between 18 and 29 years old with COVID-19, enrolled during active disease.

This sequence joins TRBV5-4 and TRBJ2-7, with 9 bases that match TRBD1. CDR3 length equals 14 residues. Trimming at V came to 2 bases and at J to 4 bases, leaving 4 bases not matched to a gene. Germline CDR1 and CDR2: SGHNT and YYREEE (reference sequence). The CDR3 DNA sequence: TGTGCCAGCAGCTTCGCCGGGACAGGGTACGAGCAGTACTTC. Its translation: CASSFAGTGYEQYF.

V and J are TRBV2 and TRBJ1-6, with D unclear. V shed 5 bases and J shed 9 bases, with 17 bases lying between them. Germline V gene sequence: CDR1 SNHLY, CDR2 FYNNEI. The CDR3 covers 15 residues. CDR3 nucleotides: TGTGCCAGCAGTCGCCAGTCGACTCGAAGTTCACCCCTCCACTTT. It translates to CASSRQSTRSSPLHF.

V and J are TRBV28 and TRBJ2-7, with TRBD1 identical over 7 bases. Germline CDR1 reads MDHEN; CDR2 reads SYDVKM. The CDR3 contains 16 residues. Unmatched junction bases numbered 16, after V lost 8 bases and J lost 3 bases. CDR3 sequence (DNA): TGTGCCAGCCAATCGTTCAGGGACAGAACTTACTACGAGCAGTACTTC. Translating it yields CASQSFRDRTYYEQYF.

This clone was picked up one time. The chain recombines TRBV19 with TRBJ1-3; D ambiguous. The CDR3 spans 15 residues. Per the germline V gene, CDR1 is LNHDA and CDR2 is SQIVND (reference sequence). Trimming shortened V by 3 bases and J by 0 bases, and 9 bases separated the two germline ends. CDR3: CASSIEPFSGNTIYF. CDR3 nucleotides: TGTGCCAGTAGTATCGAGCCTTTCTCTGGAAACACCATATATTTT.

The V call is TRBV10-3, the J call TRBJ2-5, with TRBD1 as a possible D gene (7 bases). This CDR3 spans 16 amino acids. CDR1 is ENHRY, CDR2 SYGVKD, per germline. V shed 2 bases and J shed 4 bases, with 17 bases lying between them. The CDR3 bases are TGTGCCATCAGTGAGGGCGGGACAGCACTGGGAGAGACCCAGTACTTC. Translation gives CAISEGGTALGETQYF.

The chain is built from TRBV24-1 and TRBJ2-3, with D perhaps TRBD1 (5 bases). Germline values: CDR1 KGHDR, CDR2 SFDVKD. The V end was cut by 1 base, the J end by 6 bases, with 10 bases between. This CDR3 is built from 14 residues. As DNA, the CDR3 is TGTGCCACCAGTGATTTAATGGGGCTGGATACGCAGTATTTT. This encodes CATSDLMGLDTQYF.

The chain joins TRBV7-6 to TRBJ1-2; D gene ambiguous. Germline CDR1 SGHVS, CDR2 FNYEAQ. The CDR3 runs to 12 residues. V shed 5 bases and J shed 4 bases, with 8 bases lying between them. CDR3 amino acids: CASSPGVYGYTF. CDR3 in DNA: TGTGCCAGCAGCCCCGGAGTCTATGGCTACACCTTC.

CDR3 in amino acids: CASSSPFPGQVGMEDTQYF. CDR3 bases: TGTGCCAGCAGCTCCCCTTTTCCGGGACAGGTGGGGATGGAAGATACGCAGTATTTT. The gene calls are TRBV7-9 and TRBJ2-3; 8 bases fit TRBD1. This CDR3 is built from 19 residues. The trim removed 4 bases at V and 5 bases at J, leaving 20 bases unmatched. CDR1 is SEHNR, CDR2 FQNEAQ, per germline (reference sequence).

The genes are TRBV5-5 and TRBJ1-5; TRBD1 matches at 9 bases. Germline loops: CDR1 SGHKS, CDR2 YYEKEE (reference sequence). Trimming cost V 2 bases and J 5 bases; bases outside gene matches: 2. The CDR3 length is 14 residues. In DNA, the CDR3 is TGTGCCAGCAGCTTTGGGACAGGGTATCAGCCCCAGCATTTT. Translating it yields CASSFGTGYQPQHF.

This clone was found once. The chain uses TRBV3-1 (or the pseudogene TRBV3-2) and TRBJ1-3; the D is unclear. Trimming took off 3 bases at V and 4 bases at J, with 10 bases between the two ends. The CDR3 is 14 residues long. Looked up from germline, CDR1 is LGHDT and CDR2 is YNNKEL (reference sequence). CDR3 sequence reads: CASSQRLEGNTIYF. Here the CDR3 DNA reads TGTGCCAGCAGCCAGCGGCTGGAAGGAAACACCATATATTTT.

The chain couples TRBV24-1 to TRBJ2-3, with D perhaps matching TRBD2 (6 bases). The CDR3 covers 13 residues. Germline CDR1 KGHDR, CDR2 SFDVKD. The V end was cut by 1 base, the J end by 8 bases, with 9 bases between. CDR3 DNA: TGTGCCACCAGTGATTTTGGGCGGGGTACGCAGTATTTT. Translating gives CATSDFGRGTQYF.

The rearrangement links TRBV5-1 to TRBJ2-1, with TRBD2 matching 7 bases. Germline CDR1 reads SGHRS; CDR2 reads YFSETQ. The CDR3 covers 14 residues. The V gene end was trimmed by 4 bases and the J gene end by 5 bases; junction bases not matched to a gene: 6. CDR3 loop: CASSTQGGNNEQFF. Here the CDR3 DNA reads TGCGCCAGCAGCACTCAGGGAGGGAACAATGAGCAGTTCTTC.

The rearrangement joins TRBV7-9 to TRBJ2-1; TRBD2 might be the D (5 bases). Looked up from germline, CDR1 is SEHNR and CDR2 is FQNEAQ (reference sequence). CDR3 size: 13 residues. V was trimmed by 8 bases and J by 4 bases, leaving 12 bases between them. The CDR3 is CASHLADYNEQFF. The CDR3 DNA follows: TGTGCCAGCCACCTAGCCGATTACAATGAGCAGTTCTTC.

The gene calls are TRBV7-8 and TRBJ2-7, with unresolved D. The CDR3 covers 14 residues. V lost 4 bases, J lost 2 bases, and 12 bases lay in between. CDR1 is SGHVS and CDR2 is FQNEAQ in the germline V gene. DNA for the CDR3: TGTGCCAGCAGCTCAGACATACATCCCTACGAGCAGTACTTC. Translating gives CASSSDIHPYEQYF.

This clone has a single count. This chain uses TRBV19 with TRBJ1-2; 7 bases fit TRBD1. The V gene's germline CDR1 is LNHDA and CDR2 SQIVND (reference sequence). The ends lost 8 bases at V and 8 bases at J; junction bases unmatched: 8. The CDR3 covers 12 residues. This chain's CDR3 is CASHRQGPGYTF. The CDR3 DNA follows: TGTGCCAGTCACCGACAGGGTCCCGGCTACACCTTC.

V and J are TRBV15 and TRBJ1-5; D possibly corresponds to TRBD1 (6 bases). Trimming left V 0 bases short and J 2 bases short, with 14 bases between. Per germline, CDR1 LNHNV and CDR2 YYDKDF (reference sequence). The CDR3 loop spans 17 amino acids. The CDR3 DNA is TGTGCCACCAGCAGAGACACAGGGTTAATTGGCAATCAGCCCCAGCATTTT. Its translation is CATSRDTGLIGNQPQHF.

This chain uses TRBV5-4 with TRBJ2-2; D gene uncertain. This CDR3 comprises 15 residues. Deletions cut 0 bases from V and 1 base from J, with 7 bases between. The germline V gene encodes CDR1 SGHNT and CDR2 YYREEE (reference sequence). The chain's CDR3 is CASSLDGLNTGELFF. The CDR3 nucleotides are TGTGCCAGCAGCTTGGATGGCCTGAACACCGGGGAGCTGTTTTTT.

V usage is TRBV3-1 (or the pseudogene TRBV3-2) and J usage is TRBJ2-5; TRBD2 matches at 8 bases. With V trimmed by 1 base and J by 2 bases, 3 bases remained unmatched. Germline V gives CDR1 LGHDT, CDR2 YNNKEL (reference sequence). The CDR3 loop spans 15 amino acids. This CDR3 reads CASSQGAGVQETQYF. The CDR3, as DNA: TGTGCCAGCAGCCAAGGAGCGGGAGTTCAAGAGACCCAGTACTTC.

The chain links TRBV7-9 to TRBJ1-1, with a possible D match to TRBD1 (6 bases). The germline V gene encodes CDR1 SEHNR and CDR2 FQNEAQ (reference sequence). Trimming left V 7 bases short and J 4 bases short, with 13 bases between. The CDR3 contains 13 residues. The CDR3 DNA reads TGTGCCAGCATCGGGGGGGCTGGCACTGAAGCTTTCTTT. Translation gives CASIGGAGTEAFF.

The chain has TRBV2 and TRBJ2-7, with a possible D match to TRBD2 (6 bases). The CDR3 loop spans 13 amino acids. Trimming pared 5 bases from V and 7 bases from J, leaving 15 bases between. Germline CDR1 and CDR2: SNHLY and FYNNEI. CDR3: CASSLVGGMEQYF. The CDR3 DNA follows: TGTGCCAGCAGTTTGGTGGGAGGAATGGAGCAGTACTTC.